This section outlines one T cell receptor beta chain sequence together with its context. The record originates from a study of blood T cell repertoires in COVID-19. Study-wide background: Sites across the United States, Italy and Spain contributed samples from acute and convalescent COVID-19. PBMCs, B-cell-depleted T cells, or T cells were the source of the cDNA or gDNA that made up the material.

This CDR3 spans 15 amino acids. The V gene's germline CDR1 is LNHDA and CDR2 SQIVND (reference sequence). Losses at the gene ends were 6 bases for V and 2 bases for J; bases not matched to a gene: 9. Measured with immunoSEQ multiplex PCR; TCRdb has only the in-frame clones, and not every one. The sample lists about 220,000 clones, 75% to 85% seen once, with approximately 2.4% in the top ten. The TCR sequence derives from an older woman with COVID-19, enrolled during active disease. V usage is TRBV19 and J usage is TRBJ1-1, with 7 bases matching TRBD1. The sequenced sample was peripheral blood. The CDR3 DNA reads TGTGCCAGTAGGCCTATGGGACAGCCAAACACTGAAGCTTTCTTT. This translates into CASRPMGQPNTEAFF.